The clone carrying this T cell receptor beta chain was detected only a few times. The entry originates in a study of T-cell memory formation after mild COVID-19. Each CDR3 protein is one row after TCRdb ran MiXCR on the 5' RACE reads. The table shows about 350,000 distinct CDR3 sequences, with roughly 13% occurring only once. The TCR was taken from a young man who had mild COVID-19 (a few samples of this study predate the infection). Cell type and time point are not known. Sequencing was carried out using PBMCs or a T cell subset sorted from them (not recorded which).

CDR3: CASSPAGNNNEQFF. Here the CDR3 DNA reads TGTGCCAGCAGCCCAGCAGGGAACAACAATGAGCAGTTCTTC. The J gene is TRBJ2-1, the V gene TRBV9; D is perhaps TRBD1 (5 bases). The V gene lost 4 bases and the J gene lost 5 bases, with 13 bases spanning the gap. The CDR3 consists of 14 residues. Germline V gene sequence: CDR1 SGDLS, CDR2 YYNGEE.